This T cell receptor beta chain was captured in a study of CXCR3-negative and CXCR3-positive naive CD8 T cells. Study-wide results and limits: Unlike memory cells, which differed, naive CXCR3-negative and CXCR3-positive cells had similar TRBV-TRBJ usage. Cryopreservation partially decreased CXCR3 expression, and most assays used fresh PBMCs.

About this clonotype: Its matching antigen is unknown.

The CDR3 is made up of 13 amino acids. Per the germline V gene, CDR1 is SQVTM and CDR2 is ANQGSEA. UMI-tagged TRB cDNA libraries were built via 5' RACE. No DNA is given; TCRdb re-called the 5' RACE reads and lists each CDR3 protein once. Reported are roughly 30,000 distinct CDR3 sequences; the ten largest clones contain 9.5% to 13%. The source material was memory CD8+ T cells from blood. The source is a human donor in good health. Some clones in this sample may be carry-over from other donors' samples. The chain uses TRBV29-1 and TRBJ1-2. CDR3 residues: CSVVAWDGYGYTF.